Below are 13 T cell receptor beta chains sequenced from a single sample in a study of cytomegalovirus exposure and HLA in healthy donors. PCR employed 60 Vbeta and 13 Jbeta primers. The assay was immunoSEQ multiplex PCR, and TCRdb's table has in-frame clones only and misses some. The data hold roughly 160,000 clones, with roughly 85% observed a single time. Sequenced material: PBMCs. Receptors originate from a woman in her forties or fifties in good health and CMV-seronegative.

This chain uses TRBV6-5 with TRBJ2-1, with D possibly matching TRBD1 (5 bases). The CDR3 is 16 amino acids. The germline V gene has CDR1 MNHEY and CDR2 SVGAGI. The ends were cut back, 0 bases at V and 7 bases at J, with 16 bases in the middle. The CDR3 sequence is CASSYSTGLGRNEQFF. In DNA, the CDR3 is TGTGCCAGCAGTTACTCGACGGGCCTGGGGCGGAATGAGCAGTTCTTC.

The chain couples TRBV6-1 to TRBJ2-3; TRBD2 is a possible D gene (6 bases). The CDR3 consists of 12 residues. Germline CDR1 is MNHNS and CDR2 is SASEGT. Trimming removed 1 base from V and 11 bases from J, with 10 bases in between. Here the CDR3 DNA reads TGTGCCAGCAGTGAAGTGTCGCGGGGGCAGTATTTT. It is translated as CASSEVSRGQYF.

This chain uses TRBV7-9 with TRBJ2-5; 7 nucleotides agree with TRBD2. V was clipped by 7 bases and J by 5 bases; unmatched bases: 19. The CDR3 is 17 amino acids. Germline V gives CDR1 SEHNR, CDR2 FQNEAQ (reference sequence). CDR3 sequence reads: CASTNYAWAGEEETQYF. CDR3 bases: TGTGCCAGCACCAACTACGCTTGGGCGGGGGAGGAGGAGACCCAGTACTTC.

This clone has only one observation. The gene calls are TRBV15 and TRBJ2-1; TRBD2 matches 7 bases. There are 14 residues in the CDR3. Germline values: CDR1 LNHNV, CDR2 YYDKDF (reference sequence). V trimming: 3 bases; J trimming: 10 bases; junction bases outside the gene matches: 9. The CDR3 spells CATSRVGEGREQFF. The CDR3 coding sequence is TGTGCCACCAGCAGGGTCGGGGAGGGCCGCGAGCAGTTCTTC.

The chain employs TRBV18 and TRBJ1-2; maybe TRBD1 (5 bases). CDR1 is KGHSH and CDR2 is LQKENI in the germline V gene. Trimming removed 5 bases from V and 5 bases from J, with 9 bases in between. The CDR3 totals 12 residues. The CDR3 reads CASSATDYGYTF. Written as DNA, the CDR3 is TGTGCCAGCTCAGCGACAGATTATGGCTACACCTTC.

This chain uses TRBV7-2 with TRBJ2-1, with 9 positions matching TRBD1. This CDR3 region has 16 residues. The junction had 11 bases not matched to a gene; V was cut back by 2 bases and J by 9 bases. Per the germline V gene, CDR1 is SGHTA and CDR2 is FQGNSA. This CDR3 is CASSLFSGGQGGEQFF. CDR3 bases: TGTGCCAGCAGCTTATTTTCGGGGGGACAGGGAGGTGAGCAGTTCTTC.

The gene calls are TRBV7-9 and TRBJ2-3, with D possibly being TRBD1 (6 bases). This CDR3 has 16 amino acids. The V and J ends lost 6 bases and 1 base respectively, with 17 bases between them. The V gene's germline CDR1 is SEHNR and CDR2 FQNEAQ (reference sequence). CDR3 DNA: TGTGCCAGCAGTCCTACAGGGTCGGTTGGCACAGATACGCAGTATTTT. Its translation: CASSPTGSVGTDTQYF.

The chain combines TRBV4-1 with TRBJ2-5; D perhaps matches TRBD2 (5 bases). The J call may be wrong; the DNA end is better matched by TRBJ2-7. Per germline, CDR1 MGHRA and CDR2 YSYEKL. The CDR3 totals 14 residues. CDR3 sequence reads: CASSHARAPHEQYF. The CDR3 DNA reads TGCGCCAGCAGCCACGCGAGGGCCCCCCACGAGCAGTACTTC.

V gene TRBV5-8 combines with J gene TRBJ1-1, with D perhaps matching TRBD1 (6 bases). Germline assignment: CDR1 SGHTS and CDR2 YDEGEE. This CDR3 has 15 residues. Trimming took off 4 bases at V and 2 bases at J, with 15 bases between the two ends. The CDR3 sequence is CASSDRTGINTEAFF. CDR3 nucleotide sequence: TGTGCCAGCAGCGACAGGACGGGAATAAACACTGAAGCTTTCTTT.

The V and J genes are TRBV6-5 and TRBJ2-7, with 7 bases that match TRBD1. This CDR3 spans 14 amino acids. V was clipped by 4 bases and J by 2 bases; unmatched bases: 5. Germline CDR1 reads MNHEY; CDR2 reads SVGAGI. The CDR3 region is CASSSYRGPYEQYF. CDR3 coding DNA: TGTGCCAGCAGTTCTTACAGGGGTCCCTACGAGCAGTACTTC.

The rearrangement joins TRBV5-1 to TRBJ2-4, with 10 bases that match TRBD1. V lost 5 bases, J lost 8 bases, and 16 bases stayed unmatched. This CDR3 has 17 residues. Germline CDR1 is SGHRS and CDR2 is YFSETQ. The CDR3 here is CASRAATGTGAVHIQYF. Here the CDR3 DNA reads TGCGCCAGCAGAGCTGCAACCGGGACAGGGGCGGTCCACATTCAGTACTTC.

V is TRBV18 and J is TRBJ1-5; a weak D match, TRBD1 (5 bases). Germline CDR1 reads KGHSH; CDR2 reads LQKENI. The CDR3 totals 16 residues. Trimming took off 1 base at V and 4 bases at J, with 14 bases between the two ends. The CDR3 reads CASSPRSGESNQPQHF. The CDR3 nucleotides read TGTGCCAGCTCACCACGTTCGGGGGAATCAAATCAGCCCCAGCATTTT.

This chain uses TRBV28 with TRBJ2-1, with D hard to call. Germline values: CDR1 MDHEN, CDR2 SYDVKM. The CDR3 is made up of 11 amino acids. The V end lost 6 bases, the J end lost 7 bases, and 7 bases lay between the germline ends. The CDR3 nucleotides read TGTGCCAGCAGCCTACTAAATGAGCAGTTCTTC. Translation gives CASSLLNEQFF.